A single sample gave rise to the 12 T cell receptor beta chains below, sequenced in a study of T-cell reconstitution after alpha-beta-depleted transplantation in children. Unique molecular identifiers were built into the TCRbeta library. TCRdb re-derived calls from the PCR reads in MiXCR, one entry per CDR3 protein. Counted here are 200,000 to 250,000 distinct CDR3 sequences, roughly a tenth occurring once; the ten biggest clones make up 6.2%. The specimen comprised PBMCs from the stem cell graft donor, sampled from the stem cell graft. These receptors originate from a human donor who donated a stem cell graft to a child with acute lymphoblastic leukemia.

This clonotype occurred many times. The chain combines TRBV5-4 with TRBJ1-3; D is uncertain. CDR3 size: 19 residues. Germline-derived CDR1 and CDR2 are SGHNT and YYREEE (reference sequence). V was pared by 0 bases and J by 3 bases, with 22 bases between. This chain's CDR3 is CASSLAWFGSAGVGNTIYF. The CDR3 region has the DNA TGTGCCAGCAGCTTGGCTTGGTTTGGCTCCGCCGGGGTTGGAAACACCATATATTTT.

This clonotype has a count of ten or more. This chain uses TRBV20-1 with TRBJ2-7; 7 bases are a match to TRBD1. Looked up from germline, CDR1 is DFQATT and CDR2 is SNEGSKA (reference sequence). This CDR3 has 16 amino acids. The V segment lost 3 bases and the J segment 0 bases; nucleotides outside the gene matches: 11. CDR3 protein: CSASGTSGTDSYEQYF. CDR3 coding DNA: TGCAGTGCTAGCGGTACTTCCGGGACAGACTCCTACGAGCAGTACTTC.

V gene TRBV29-1 combines with J gene TRBJ2-5; 7 bases fit TRBD2. V shed 6 bases, J shed 3 bases, and the junction held 7 bases outside the gene matches. The CDR3 totals 13 residues. Germline CDR1 is SQVTM and CDR2 is ANQGSEA. CDR3 sequence (DNA): TGCAGCGTCGGGACTGCGGGGGAAGAGACCCAGTACTTC. This codes for CSVGTAGEETQYF.

This clonotype was counted between two and nine times. This rearrangement joins TRBV2 to TRBJ1-3; 7 bases fit TRBD1. The CDR3 length is 16 residues. Looked up from germline, CDR1 is SNHLY and CDR2 is FYNNEI. V shed 4 bases, J shed 4 bases, and the junction held 10 bases outside the gene matches. DNA of the CDR3: TGTGCCAGCAGTGCGGAGGGACAGAGGCCGGGAAACACCATATATTTT. This gives the protein CASSAEGQRPGNTIYF.

This rearrangement joins TRBV7-9 to TRBJ2-2; D perhaps matches TRBD1 (5 bases). This CDR3 is 17 amino acids long. V was shortened by 3 bases and J by 2 bases, with 16 bases between the two germline ends. Looked up from germline, CDR1 is SEHNR and CDR2 is FQNEAQ (reference sequence). The CDR3 region is CASSFTSDSTNTGELFF. The CDR3 bases are TGTGCCAGCAGCTTCACCTCTGACAGCACAAACACCGGGGAGCTGTTTTTT.

The rearrangement joins TRBV7-8 to TRBJ1-1, with a weak D call TRBD1 (5 bases). The CDR3 loop spans 13 amino acids. The germline V and J ends were trimmed by 0 bases and 7 bases, with 9 bases remaining between them. Germline V lookup: CDR1 SGHVS, CDR2 FQNEAQ. The CDR3 bases are TGTGCCAGCAGCTTAGCAGGGACCGGTGAAGCTTTCTTT. Amino acid sequence: CASSLAGTGEAFF. Filled out from reference TRBV7-8 and TRBJ1-1, the complete variable domain reads GAGVSQSPRYKVAKRGQDVALRCDPISGHVSLFWYQQALGQGPEFLTYFQNEAQLDKSGLPSDRFFAERPEGSVSTLKIQRTQQEDSAVYLCASSLAGTGEAFFGQGTRLTVV.

The sample holds many counts of this clonotype. The chain links TRBV25-1 to TRBJ1-1; 7 bases agree with TRBD1. This CDR3 has 14 residues. The germline CDR1 and CDR2 sequences are MGHDK and SYGVNS. V was clipped by 3 bases and J by 8 bases; unmatched bases: 9. The CDR3 spells CASSDVQGVSEAFF. The CDR3 DNA reads TGTGCCAGCAGTGATGTCCAGGGGGTTTCCGAAGCTTTCTTT.

There are many counts of this clonotype. This rearrangement joins TRBV29-1 to TRBJ2-5, with D perhaps TRBD1 (5 bases). The CDR3 sequence is 13 residues long. V was cut by 7 bases and J by 3 bases, with 15 bases left in between. Per the germline V gene, CDR1 is SQVTM and CDR2 is ANQGSEA. CDR3 residues: CSAMTASEETQYF. In DNA, the CDR3 is TGCAGCGCTATGACAGCCAGCGAAGAGACCCAGTACTTC.

The gene calls are TRBV7-6 and TRBJ2-7; 9 bases fit TRBD1. In germline, CDR1 is SGHVS, CDR2 FNYEAQ. The CDR3 loop spans 16 amino acids. J gave up 0 bases and V 5 bases, and 8 bases lay outside the gene matches. The CDR3 reads CASSPIQGASSYEQYF. CDR3 bases: TGTGCCAGCAGCCCGATACAGGGGGCAAGCTCCTACGAGCAGTACTTC. Supplemented by reference TRBV7-6 and TRBJ2-7, the full variable domain reads GAGVSQSPRYKVTKRGQDVALRCDPISGHVSLYWYRQALGQGPEFLTYFNYEAQQDKSGLPNDRFSAERPEGSISTLTIQRTEQRDSAMYRCASSPIQGASSYEQYFGPGTRLTVT.

This chain connects TRBV7-9 to TRBJ1-1; TRBD1 aligns across 10 bases. J gave up 3 bases and V 4 bases, and 5 bases lay outside the gene matches. Per the germline V gene, CDR1 is SEHNR and CDR2 is FQNEAQ (reference sequence). The length of the CDR3 is 15 residues. CDR3 region: CASSSPGTGDTEAFF. For the CDR3, the DNA is TGTGCCAGCAGCTCCCCCGGGACAGGGGACACTGAAGCTTTCTTT.

The table lists this clonotype with many counts. The gene calls are TRBV18 and TRBJ2-7; D possibly corresponds to TRBD1 (6 bases). The CDR3 has 14 amino acids. The V end lost 1 base, the J end lost 3 bases, and 10 bases lay between the germline ends. CDR1 is KGHSH and CDR2 is LQKENI in the germline V gene. This chain's CDR3 is CASSPLGQLYEQYF. CDR3 DNA sequence: TGTGCCAGCTCACCACTCGGACAGCTCTACGAGCAGTACTTC.

This chain connects TRBV4-3 to TRBJ1-6, with a weak D call TRBD1 (5 bases). CDR3 length: 17 amino acids. Germline lookup yields CDR1 LGHNA and CDR2 YSLEER. Trimming left V 0 bases short and J 0 bases short, with 9 bases between. The CDR3 here is CASSQERGSSYNSPLHF. CDR3 DNA: TGCGCCAGCAGCCAAGAAAGGGGCAGCTCCTATAATTCACCCCTCCACTTT.